Listed below are T cell receptor beta chains from one sample, sequenced in a study of OX40 agonist ivuxolimab in advanced cancers. Sequencing was performed with immunoSEQ multiplex PCR; in TCRdb, only in-frame clones are kept and a portion is missing. Among 50,000 to 80,000 clones listed, about 86% were seen once. The sample was CD4+ or CD8+ T cells sorted from blood, taken in a trial of the OX40 agonist ivuxolimab. Every receptor here comes from an adult with an advanced solid tumor such as melanoma, head and neck, liver or kidney cancer. Both conserved end residues are part of each CDR3. D genes are given only for firm matches.

len	v_gene	d_gene	j_gene	CDR3aa	CDR3nt
16	TRBV19	TRBD1	TRBJ1-5	CASSIVGGTADQPQHF	TGTGCCAGTAGTATAGTTGGGGGGACAGCCGATCAGCCCCAGCATTTT
17	TRBV27	TRBD2	TRBJ2-5	CASSPLRVAGGRETQYF	TGTGCCAGCAGTCCCCTCCGGGTGGCGGGGGGGCGGGAGACCCAGTACTTC
15	TRBV7-9	NA	TRBJ2-3	CASSLEGFSTDTQYF	TGTGCCAGCAGCTTAGAGGGGTTTAGCACAGATACGCAGTATTTT
14	TRBV19	TRBD1	TRBJ2-7	CASSSGQGGHEQYF	TGTGCCAGTAGTTCTGGACAGGGGGGGCACGAGCAGTACTTC
13	TRBV2	NA	TRBJ2-2	CASSLLASGELFF	TGTGCCAGCAGCCTCTTAGCGTCCGGGGAGCTGTTTTTT
11	TRBV20-1	NA	TRBJ2-1	CSAPLFNEQFF	TGCAGTGCCCCCCTCTTTAATGAGCAGTTCTTC
12	TRBV28	NA	TRBJ1-5	CASSSPTRPQHF	TGTGCCAGCAGTTCCCCGACGAGGCCCCAGCATTTT
15	TRBV10-3	NA	TRBJ2-5	CAISGLAGKPETQYF	TGTGCCATCAGTGGGTTGGCAGGAAAACCCGAGACCCAGTACTTC
13	TRBV30	NA	TRBJ2-7	CAWSVQGPQANYF	TGTGCCTGGAGTGTACAGGGCCCGCAGGCGAACTACTTC
15	TRBV18	NA	TRBJ1-6	CASSPLAENNSPLHF	TGTGCCAGCTCACCACTGGCAGAAAATAATTCACCCCTCCACTTT